This TCR beta chain was profiled in a study of cytomegalovirus exposure and HLA in healthy donors. While unrecorded immune exposures were likely, the donors were nominally healthy when sampled. The PCR contained 60 Vbeta and 13 Jbeta primers. Sequencing used immunoSEQ multiplex PCR; TCRdb keeps in-frame clones, though not all of them. The specimen's table records 190,000 or so clones. The V and J ends lost 5 bases and 13 bases respectively, with 20 bases between them. The CDR3 is 14 amino acids. Germline values: CDR1 MGHRA, CDR2 YSYEKL. Sequences were obtained from PBMCs. The J gene is TRBJ2-2, the V gene TRBV4-1; the D gene is possibly TRBD1 (6 bases). This clonotype was sampled from a boy aged 5-17 years in good health and CMV-seronegative. Written as DNA, the CDR3 is TGCGCCAGCAGCTTTCGGACAGTACCGGAAGCGCTGTTTTTT. This codes for CASSFRTVPEALFF.